This T cell receptor beta chain was obtained from a study of blood T cell repertoires in COVID-19. On the study more broadly: Samples representing acute and convalescent COVID-19 were sourced from the United States, Italy and Spain. PBMCs, B-cell-depleted T cells, or T cells provided the cDNA or gDNA that made up the material.

The CDR3 is made up of 15 amino acids. V trimming: 5 bases; J trimming: 7 bases; junction bases outside the gene matches: 7. Germline CDR1 and CDR2: MNHEY and SVGAGI. In the original analysis: Reference gene primers were amplified, and this amplification served to estimate nucleated cell counts. Generated by immunoSEQ multiplex PCR, the TCRdb table keeps only in-frame clones and is missing some. V, J and clone size are taken as reported in that table, and D and trimming were inferred from the DNA itself. This table has roughly 230,000 clones, roughly 81% appearing once. V usage is TRBV6-5 and J usage is TRBJ2-2; 10 bases match TRBD1. Sample: peripheral blood. The TCR comes from a man aged 40-49 years with acute or convalescent COVID-19. In DNA, the CDR3 is TGTGCCAGCAGTACGACAGGGGGCTTGGTCGGGGAGCTGTTTTTT. This sequence encodes CASSTTGGLVGELFF.